This T cell receptor (beta chain) is from a study of blood T cell repertoires in COVID-19 (dated by TCRdb to 2020 to 2022). In the study overall: Samples from collaborators originated in the United States, Italy and Spain and spanned both the acute and convalescent phases of COVID-19. The samples were drawn from the first 160 participants of the ongoing ImmuneRACE study and from roughly 1,300 subjects provided by 6 global collaborators. The material from the prospective study consisted of cDNA or gDNA derived from T cells, B-cell-depleted T cells, or PBMCs. Sample metadata almost always included a de-identified subject ID, COVID-19 status, age in years and sex. The repertoires were released in a freely available public database meant as a resource for research on the immune response to SARS-CoV-2. The dataset comprised deeply sampled blood TCRbeta repertoires from subjects exposed to, actively infected with, or recovered from COVID-19. Where HLA class I and class II types were available, the types were taken from metadata supplied by the sample provider, not from assay-based typing. Study-wide conclusions, independent of this receptor: The quantity of clinical and demographic metadata differed by source and by participant and was supplied without curation.

The collaborating institutions used their own protocols to collect whole blood in K2EDTA tubes. For TCRbeta analysis, collaborators shipped samples as frozen whole blood, isolated PBMCs, or DNA extracted from either of those sample types. About this clone: This clone's antigen is unknown. Per-base quality was not reported, and no clone a single base away is much larger than it.

The germline V gene supplies CDR1 SGHRS and CDR2 YFSETQ. Trimming leaves V shorter by 4 bases and J shorter by 4 bases, with the junction holding 10 bases beyond the gene matches. Reading from cysteine to phenylalanine, the CDR3 counts 15 amino acids. Here the CDR3 DNA is all that survives: 45 bases in frame from base 1. The immunoSEQ Assay, a bias-controlled multiplex PCR, was used to amplify TCRbeta CDR3 regions from genomic DNA. On the authors' methods: The number of nucleated cells in each sample was estimated by amplification of reference gene primers within the assay. To quantify the absolute abundance of each unique TCRbeta CDR3 rearrangement, sequence reads were collapsed and filtered. For each sample, productive Simpson clonality was calculated by taking the square root of Simpson's diversity index across productive rearrangements. TCRdb limited this immuneACCESS table to in-frame rearrangements with V and J called. A share of clones is missing; checked studies link under half to unresolved V genes, and the rest is unexplained. The DNA gave D and trimming, while V, J and clone size come from that table. The sample yields some 62,000 clones; under 80% were counted once. The biggest ten clones account for 18% of the sample.

Sequencing was carried out using peripheral blood. This chain is built from TRBV5-1 and TRBJ1-1; the central 7 bases match TRBD1. The TCR originated in a man aged 60 to 69 with acute or convalescent COVID-19. The CDR3 sequence is CASSPGPGQSTEAFF. Read as DNA, the sequence is TGCGCCAGCAGCCCAGGACCGGGACAGTCCACTGAAGCTTTCTTT.